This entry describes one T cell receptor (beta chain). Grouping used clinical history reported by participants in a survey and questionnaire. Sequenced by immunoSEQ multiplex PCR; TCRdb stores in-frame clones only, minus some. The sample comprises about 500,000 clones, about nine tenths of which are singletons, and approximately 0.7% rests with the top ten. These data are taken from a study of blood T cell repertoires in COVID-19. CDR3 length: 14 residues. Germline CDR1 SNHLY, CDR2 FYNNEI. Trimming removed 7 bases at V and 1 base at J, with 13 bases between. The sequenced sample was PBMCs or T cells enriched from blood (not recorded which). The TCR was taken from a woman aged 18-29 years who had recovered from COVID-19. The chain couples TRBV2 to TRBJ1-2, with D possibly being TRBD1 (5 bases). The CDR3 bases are TGTGCCAGCATTAGGACACGTCATAACTATGGCTACACCTTC. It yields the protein CASIRTRHNYGYTF.